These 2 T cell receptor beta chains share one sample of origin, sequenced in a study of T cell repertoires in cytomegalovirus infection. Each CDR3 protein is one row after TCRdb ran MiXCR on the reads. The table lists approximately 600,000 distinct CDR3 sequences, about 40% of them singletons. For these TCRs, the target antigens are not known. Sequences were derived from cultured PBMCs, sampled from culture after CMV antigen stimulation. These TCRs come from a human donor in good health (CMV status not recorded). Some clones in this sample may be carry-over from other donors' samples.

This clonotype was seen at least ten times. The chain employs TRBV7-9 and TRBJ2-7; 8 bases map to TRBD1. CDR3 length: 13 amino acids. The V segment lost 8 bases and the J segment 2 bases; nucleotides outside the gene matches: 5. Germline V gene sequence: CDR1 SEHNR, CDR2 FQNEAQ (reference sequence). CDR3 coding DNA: TGTGCCAGCTCAGGGGGCACGACCTACGAGCAGTACTTC. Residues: CASSGGTTYEQYF.

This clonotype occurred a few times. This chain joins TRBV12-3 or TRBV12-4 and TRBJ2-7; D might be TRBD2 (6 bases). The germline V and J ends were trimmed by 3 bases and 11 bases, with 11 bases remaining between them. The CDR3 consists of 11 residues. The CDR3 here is CASSFSGVEYF. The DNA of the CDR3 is TGTGCCAGCAGTTTCTCGGGAGTGGAGTACTTC.